This TCR beta chain was recorded in a study of T cell responses to AZD1222 COVID-19 vaccine. The assay was immunoSEQ multiplex PCR, and TCRdb's table has in-frame clones only and misses some. The table lists 140,000 or so clones, 80% to 90% of them singletons, with around 3.5% in the top ten. CDR3 length: 11 amino acids. The germline CDR1 and CDR2 sequences are SNHLY and FYNNEI. Trimming left V 8 bases short and J 1 base short, with 5 bases between. In regard to this clone: The antigen is not known.

General observations from the study: The sample set comprised mostly white British donors with more females, and clonal diversity was possibly underestimated. Just 6 or 7 AZD1222 recipients were seropositive at baseline. Sampling captured repertoires only after the peak T cell response. Spike-specific TCR depth and breadth grew after two AZD1222 doses.

The gene calls are TRBV2 and TRBJ1-1; D call uncertain. This receptor was identified in an adult in good health. Sequenced material: peripheral blood, taken on day 0 of AZD1222 vaccination. The CDR3 is CASDGNTEAFF. The CDR3 DNA reads as TGTGCCAGCGACGGGAACACTGAAGCTTTCTTT.